This entry lists 18 T cell receptor beta chains sequenced from one sample in a study of CD8 T cells in ankylosing spondylitis. Using its own MiXCR run on the 5' RACE reads, TCRdb lists one record per CDR3 protein. The sample has about 160,000 distinct CDR3 sequences; around 20% are singletons. Source material: blood, either unsorted or a sorted T cell fraction (not recorded which). The origin of the receptors is a male donor with ankylosing spondylitis or in good health (not recorded which).

This clonotype was seen ten or more times. This chain links TRBV29-1 with TRBJ1-4; maybe TRBD1 (5 bases). V dropped 3 bases and J dropped 0 bases, with 17 bases sitting between them. The length of the CDR3 is 17 residues. The germline gives CDR1 SQVTM, CDR2 ANQGSEA. The CDR3 DNA follows: TGCAGCGTTGAGGGGGGACCCCACTTGGCAACTAATGAAAAACTGTTTTTT. It yields the protein CSVEGGPHLATNEKLFF.

This clonotype appeared many times. V gene TRBV20-1 combines with J gene TRBJ1-2; 10 nucleotides agree with TRBD1. After removal of 5 bases from V and 3 bases from J, the junction contained 6 bases not matched to a gene. The V gene's germline CDR1 is DFQATT and CDR2 SNEGSKA (reference sequence). This CDR3 has 14 residues. DNA of the CDR3: TGCAGTGCTCCCGGACAGGGGGGCGACTATGGCTACACCTTC. It codes for CSAPGQGGDYGYTF.

This clonotype counts as medium-sized. The J gene is TRBJ2-1, the V gene TRBV5-1, with 12 bases fitting TRBD2. V lost 1 base, J lost 6 bases, and 8 bases stayed unmatched. The germline V gene encodes CDR1 SGHRS and CDR2 YFSETQ. The CDR3 totals 17 residues. The CDR3 here is CASSLSPLAGGINEQFF. Here the CDR3 DNA reads TGCGCCAGCAGCTTGTCCCCACTAGCGGGAGGCATCAATGAGCAGTTCTTC.

The chain couples TRBV5-6 to TRBJ1-2; perhaps TRBD1 as D (5 bases). This CDR3 is 15 amino acids long. Germline CDR1 SGHDT, CDR2 YYEEEE. Trimming left V 4 bases short and J 9 bases short, with 22 bases between. CDR3 residues: CASSDSGGDLARYTF. CDR3 sequence (DNA): TGTGCCAGCAGCGACTCCGGGGGGGACTTAGCTCGCTACACCTTC.

This clonotype occurred many times. The chain recombines TRBV5-1 with TRBJ2-1, with TRBD1 matching over 9 bases. V lost 2 bases, J lost 5 bases, and 5 bases stayed unmatched. Germline CDR1 reads SGHRS; CDR2 reads YFSETQ. There are 15 residues in the CDR3. The CDR3 here is CASSFLGTGNNEQFF. The CDR3 DNA reads TGCGCCAGCAGCTTTCTCGGGACAGGGAACAATGAGCAGTTCTTC.

The chain joins TRBV5-5 to TRBJ2-7; tentatively, D is TRBD1 (6 bases). Germline-derived CDR1 and CDR2 are SGHKS and YYEKEE (reference sequence). Trimming took off 6 bases at V and 4 bases at J, with 20 bases between the two ends. The CDR3 has 15 amino acids. The CDR3 sequence: CASKTDPGADYEQYF. The CDR3 DNA follows: TGTGCCAGCAAAACCGATCCAGGGGCGGATTACGAGCAGTACTTC.

In this sample, this clonotype turned up many times. The genes are TRBV7-3 and TRBJ2-1; a weak D match, TRBD2 (6 bases). CDR3 size: 17 residues. Trimming shortened V by 4 bases and J by 4 bases, and 20 bases separated the two germline ends. Germline-derived CDR1 and CDR2 are SGHTA and FQGTGA. CDR3 sequence reads: CASSSSSYLARYNEQFF. The CDR3 bases are TGTGCCAGCAGCTCCAGTTCTTACCTAGCGCGTTACAATGAGCAGTTCTTC.

The V and J genes are TRBV5-4 and TRBJ2-1; 9 nucleotides line up with TRBD2. The CDR3 contains 16 residues. V lost 4 bases, J lost 7 bases, and 12 bases stayed unmatched. Germline V gene sequence: CDR1 SGHNT, CDR2 YYREEE (reference sequence). The CDR3 nucleotides are TGTGCCAGCAGCCCCGATAGCGGGAGTCGTTGGAATGAGCAGTTCTTC. Translated: CASSPDSGSRWNEQFF. Filled out from reference TRBV5-4 and TRBJ2-1, the complete variable domain reads ETGVTQSPTHLIKTRGQQVTLRCSSQSGHNTVSWYQQALGQGPQFIFQYYREEENGRGNFPPRFSGLQFPNYSSELNVNALELDDSALYLCASSPDSGSRWNEQFFGPGTRLTVL.

The V and J genes are TRBV12-3 or TRBV12-4 and TRBJ1-1; possible D gene TRBD1, 6 bases. The CDR3 runs to 14 residues. Trimming took 6 bases from V and 1 from J, leaving 12 bases between them. CDR3 protein: CASSTTGWNTEAFF. CDR3 coding DNA: TGTGCCAGCAGCACGACAGGTTGGAACACTGAAGCTTTCTTT.

This clonotype was detected many times. The rearrangement uses TRBV6-1 and TRBJ1-4; 9 nucleotides agree with TRBD1. The CDR3 covers 16 residues. The ends lost 5 bases at V and 6 bases at J; junction bases unmatched: 10. Germline-derived CDR1 and CDR2 are MNHNS and SASEGT. The CDR3 coding sequence is TGTGCCAGCAGTCCGGACAGGGGAGAGACTGATGAAAAACTGTTTTTT. Its protein product is CASSPDRGETDEKLFF.

This clonotype was seen repeatedly, ten times or more. V is TRBV5-1 and J is TRBJ2-2, with 9 bases that match TRBD2. V trimming: 4 bases; J trimming: 1 base; junction bases outside the gene matches: 5. CDR1 and CDR2 (germline): SGHRS, YFSETQ. The CDR3 extends over 16 amino acids. The CDR3 nucleotides read TGCGCCAGCAGCCTGACTAGCGGAGGGAACACCGGGGAGCTGTTTTTT. Its translation is CASSLTSGGNTGELFF.

V gene TRBV6-2 or TRBV6-3 combines with J gene TRBJ1-5; a weak D match, TRBD1 (5 bases). Trimming took off 0 bases at V and 6 bases at J, with 12 bases between the two ends. The CDR3 spans 15 residues. In germline, CDR1 is MNHEY, CDR2 SVGEGT. DNA of the CDR3: TGTGCCAGCAGTTACTCGAAGGGGCCCGGTCAGCCCCAGCATTTT. Residues: CASSYSKGPGQPQHF.

This clonotype came up many times. The rearrangement uses TRBV5-1 and TRBJ2-2; the D is unclear. V was trimmed by 0 bases and J by 6 bases, leaving 6 bases between them. CDR3 length equals 13 residues. Per the germline V gene, CDR1 is SGHRS and CDR2 is YFSETQ. For the CDR3, the DNA is TGCGCCAGCAGCTTGGTTCAGTCCGGGGAGCTGTTTTTT. Protein: CASSLVQSGELFF. Based on the CDR3 plus reference TRBV5-1 and TRBJ2-2, the full variable domain is KAGVTQTPRYLIKTRGQQVTLSCSPISGHRSVSWYQQTPGQGLQFLFEYFSETQRNKGNFPGRFSGRQFSNSRSEMNVSTLELGDSALYLCASSLVQSGELFFGEGSRLTVL.

This chain connects TRBV28 to TRBJ2-3, with unresolved D. Trimming took 10 bases from V and 1 from J, leaving 12 bases between them. The germline V gene encodes CDR1 MDHEN and CDR2 SYDVKM. The CDR3 has 13 residues. The CDR3 DNA reads TGTGCCACCCTCGGCGCCCGCACAGATACGCAGTATTTT. This gives the protein CATLGARTDTQYF.

The table lists this clonotype with many counts. The chain has TRBV29-1 and TRBJ1-1, with D hard to call. The germline CDR1 and CDR2 sequences are SQVTM and ANQGSEA. The CDR3 has 11 amino acids. Trimming took off 4 bases at V and 12 bases at J, with 15 bases between the two ends. The CDR3 loop reads CSVGREGETFF. In DNA form, the CDR3 reads TGCAGCGTTGGGAGAGAGGGAGAAACTTTCTTT.

This clonotype was seen at least ten times. The genes are TRBV20-1 and TRBJ1-5; no definite D call. From germline, CDR1 is DFQATT and CDR2 SNEGSKA (reference sequence). V gave up 3 bases and J gave up 7 bases, with 13 bases separating them. The length of the CDR3 is 13 residues. The CDR3 is CSASGYPNQPQHF. In DNA form, the CDR3 reads TGCAGTGCTAGCGGATACCCCAACCAGCCCCAGCATTTT.

CDR3: CASSLPQTRAGEAFF. DNA of the CDR3: TGTGCCAGCAGTTTACCCCAAACTCGGGCGGGTGAAGCTTTCTTT. The chain combines TRBV28 with TRBJ1-1, with D unresolved. Germline CDR1 reads MDHEN; CDR2 reads SYDVKM. This CDR3 is built from 15 residues. V lost 2 bases and J 7 bases, leaving 17 bases between the germline ends. Based on the CDR3 plus reference TRBV28 and TRBJ1-1, the full variable domain is DVKVTQSSRYLVKRTGEKVFLECVQDMDHENMFWYRQDPGLGLRLIYFSYDVKMKEKGDIPEGYSVSREKKERFSLILESASTNQTSMYLCASSLPQTRAGEAFFGQGTRLTVV.

This clonotype occurred a few times. This chain links TRBV2 with TRBJ2-3, with 9 nucleotides matching TRBD2. The CDR3 extends over 14 amino acids. The germline gives CDR1 SNHLY, CDR2 FYNNEI. The J segment lost 2 bases and the V segment lost 7 bases, leaving 4 bases of the junction unmatched. The CDR3 sequence: CASNLAGNTDTQYF. CDR3 DNA sequence: TGTGCCAGCAACCTAGCGGGGAACACAGATACGCAGTATTTT.